This T cell receptor (beta chain) was sequenced during a study of CD8 T cells in ankylosing spondylitis. Regarding the study as a whole: In the blood and synovial fluid of reactive arthritis, some motif variants had been previously reported. Reported data indicate significant enrichment of disease-linked clones within matched ankylosing spondylitis synovial fluid. Seemingly characteristic of ankylosing spondylitis blood was a TCR beta motif consisting of about 8 highly homologous variants.

Quantitative 5'-RACE with molecular barcodes produced the TCR beta libraries. One entry per CDR3 protein results from TCRdb running MiXCR on the 5' RACE reads. The sample lists under 300,000 distinct CDR3 sequences, over 8.5% occurring once. Remarks on this clonotype: As yet, its antigen is unknown.

This receptor was identified in a male donor with ankylosing spondylitis or in good health (not recorded which). Sequencing was carried out using blood, either unsorted or a sorted T cell fraction (not recorded which).

In DNA, the CDR3 is TGTGCCACCTCCCCTGGGTGGCGGGAAGGTTCGCACGAGCAGTACTTC. Its translation is CATSPGWREGSHEQYF. The chain joins TRBV3-2 to TRBJ2-7; TRBD2 reflects the table's D call only, with no check against the DNA. TRBV3-2 is given as a pseudogene. The CDR3 extends over 16 amino acids.